One and the same sample provided the 5 T cell receptor beta chains below, sequenced in a study of T cells in Graves' hyperthyroidism and ophthalmopathy. The CDR3 regions of TCR beta were amplified from RNA transcripts. A set of HTBI primers served as the primers for a first-round RT-PCR of the TCR CDR3. TCRdb used MiXCR to reprocess the multiplex PCR reads, holding one entry per CDR3 protein. The sample has about 160,000 distinct CDR3 sequences; 9.4% are singletons. The sample taken for sequencing was blood. These TCRs come from a young woman with Graves' hyperthyroidism that later progressed to Graves' ophthalmopathy.

This clonotype has a handful of counts. This could be a read error, since a much larger clone is one nucleotide away. The chain employs TRBV30 and TRBJ2-1, with D tentatively TRBD1 (5 bases). V dropped 7 bases and J dropped 0 bases, with 13 bases sitting between them. The CDR3 totals 14 residues. The germline V gene encodes CDR1 GTSNPN and CDR2 SVGIG (reference sequence). The CDR3, as DNA: TGTGCCTCGAGGACAATGAGCTCCTACAATGAGCAGTTCTTC. This encodes CASRTMSSYNEQFF. The full variable domain, rest sourced from reference TRBV30 and TRBJ2-1, is SQTIHQWPATLVQPVGSPLSLECTVEGTSNPNLYWYRQAAGRGLQLLFYSVGIGQISSEVPQNLSASRPQDRQFILSSKKLLLSDSGFYLCASRTMSSYNEQFFGPGTRLTVL.

The sample holds many counts of this clonotype. This sequence joins TRBV6-6 and TRBJ2-2; D perhaps matches TRBD2 (6 bases). CDR3 size: 15 residues. V dropped 2 bases and J dropped 6 bases, with 13 bases sitting between them. CDR1 is MNHNY, CDR2 SVGAGI, per germline (reference sequence). The CDR3 coding sequence is TGTGCCAGCAGTTACCCCGGGGAGGTGGCCGGGGAGCTGTTTTTT. Amino acids: CASSYPGEVAGELFF.

In this sample, this clonotype turned up a few times. The CDR3 DNA reads TGCAGTGCGACTAGCGGGAGTACGGACGAGCAGTACTTC. Its protein product is CSATSGSTDEQYF. The chain uses TRBV20-1 and TRBJ2-7; 12 bases match TRBD2. Germline lookup yields CDR1 DFQATT and CDR2 SNEGSKA (reference sequence). This CDR3 region has 13 residues. V was pared by 6 bases and J by 5 bases, with 5 bases of the junction left unmatched.

This clonotype was counted at least ten times. V usage is TRBV20-1 and J usage is TRBJ2-1, with a tentative D call TRBD2 (8 bases). CDR1 and CDR2 (germline): DFQATT, SNEGSKA (reference sequence). The CDR3 spans 13 residues. V lost 6 bases and J 5 bases, leaving 14 bases between the germline ends. CDR3 protein: CSAAGDSHNEQFF. The CDR3 DNA sequence: TGCAGTGCAGCGGGGGACAGCCACAATGAGCAGTTCTTC.

This clonotype has at least ten counts. The V and J genes are TRBV7-3 and TRBJ1-1, with 11 nucleotides matching TRBD1. After removal of 1 base from V and 3 bases from J, the junction contained 7 bases not matched to a gene. The CDR3 contains 17 residues. CDR1 and CDR2 from the germline V gene are SGHTA and FQGTGA. Here the CDR3 reads CASSLRGGQGAYTEAFF. The CDR3 DNA reads as TGTGCCAGCAGCTTAAGAGGTGGACAGGGGGCCTACACTGAAGCTTTCTTT. Drawing the rest from reference TRBV7-3 and TRBJ1-1, the complete variable domain is GAGVSQTPSNKVTEKGKYVELRCDPISGHTALYWYRQSLGQGPEFLIYFQGTGAADDSGLPNDRFFAVRPEGSVSTLKIQRTERGDSAVYLCASSLRGGQGAYTEAFFGQGTRLTVV.